This note documents a single T cell receptor (beta chain) sequence. This entry comes from a study of tumour-infiltrating T cells in Burkitt lymphoma. Study as a whole: Survival, overall and progression-free, tracked with productive clonality.

Sequenced by immunoSEQ multiplex PCR; TCRdb stores in-frame clones only, minus some. The sample contains 4,000 to 5,000 clones, around 25% of which appear only once. The CDR3 is 15 residues long. V gave up 1 base and J gave up 2 bases, with 11 bases separating them. Germline V gene data show CDR1 as SGHVS and CDR2 as FNYEAQ. The sample taken for sequencing was tumor tissue. V gene TRBV7-6 combines with J gene TRBJ2-5; maybe TRBD1 (6 bases). The TCR sequence derives from a human donor with diffuse large B-cell lymphoma. This CDR3 reads CASSLGLRGQETQYF. The DNA of the CDR3 is TGTGCCAGCAGCTTAGGATTGAGGGGGCAAGAGACCCAGTACTTC.